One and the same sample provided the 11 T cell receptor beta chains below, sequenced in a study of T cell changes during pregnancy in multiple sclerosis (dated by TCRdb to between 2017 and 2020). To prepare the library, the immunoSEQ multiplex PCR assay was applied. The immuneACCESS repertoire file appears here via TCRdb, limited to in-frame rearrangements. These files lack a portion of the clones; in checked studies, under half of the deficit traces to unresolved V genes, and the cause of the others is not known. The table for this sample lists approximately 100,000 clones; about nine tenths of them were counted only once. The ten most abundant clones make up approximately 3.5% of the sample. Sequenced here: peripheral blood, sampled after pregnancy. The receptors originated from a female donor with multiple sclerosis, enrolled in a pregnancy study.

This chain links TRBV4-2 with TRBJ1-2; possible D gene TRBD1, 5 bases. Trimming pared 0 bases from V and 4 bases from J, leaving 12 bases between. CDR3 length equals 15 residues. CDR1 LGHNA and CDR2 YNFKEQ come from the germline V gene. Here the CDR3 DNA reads TGTGCCAGCAGCCAAGATAAGGCAGGGCTCTATGGCTACACCTTC. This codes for CASSQDKAGLYGYTF.

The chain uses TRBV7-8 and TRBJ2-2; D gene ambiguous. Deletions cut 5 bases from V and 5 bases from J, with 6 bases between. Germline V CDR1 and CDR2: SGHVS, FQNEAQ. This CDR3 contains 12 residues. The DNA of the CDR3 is TGTGCCAGCAGCCCCCCAACCGGGGAGCTGTTTTTT. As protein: CASSPPTGELFF.

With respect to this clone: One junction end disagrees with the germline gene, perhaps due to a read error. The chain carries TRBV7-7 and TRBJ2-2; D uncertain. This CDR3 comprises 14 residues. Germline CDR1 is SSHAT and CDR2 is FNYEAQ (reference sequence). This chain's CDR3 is CASSLSGNTGELFF. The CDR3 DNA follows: TGTGCTAGCAGCTTATCGGGGAACACCGGGGAGCTGTTTTTT.

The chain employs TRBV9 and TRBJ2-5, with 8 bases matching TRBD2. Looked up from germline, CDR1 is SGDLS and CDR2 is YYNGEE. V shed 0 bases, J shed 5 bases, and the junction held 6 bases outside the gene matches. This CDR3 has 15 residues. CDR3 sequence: CASSVVAGLLETQYF. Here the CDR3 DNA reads TGTGCCAGCAGCGTAGTAGCGGGGTTGCTCGAGACCCAGTACTTC. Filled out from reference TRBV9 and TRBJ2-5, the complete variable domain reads DSGVTQTPKHLITATGQRVTLRCSPRSGDLSVYWYQQSLDQGLQFLIQYYNGEERAKGNILERFSAQQFPDLHSELNLSSLELGDSALYFCASSVVAGLLETQYFGPGTRLLVL.

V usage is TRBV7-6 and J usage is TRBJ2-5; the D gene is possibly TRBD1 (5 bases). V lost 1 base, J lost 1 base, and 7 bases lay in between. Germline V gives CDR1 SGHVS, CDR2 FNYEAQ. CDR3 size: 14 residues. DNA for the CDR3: TGTGCCAGCAGCTTAGAGACAGCCCAAGAGACCCAGTACTTC. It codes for CASSLETAQETQYF.

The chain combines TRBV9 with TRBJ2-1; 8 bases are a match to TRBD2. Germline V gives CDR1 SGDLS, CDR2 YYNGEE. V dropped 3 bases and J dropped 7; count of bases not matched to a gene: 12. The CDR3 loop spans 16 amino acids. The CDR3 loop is CASSDEAGASPNEQFF. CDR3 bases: TGTGCCAGCAGCGATGAAGCGGGGGCCTCCCCAAATGAGCAGTTCTTC.

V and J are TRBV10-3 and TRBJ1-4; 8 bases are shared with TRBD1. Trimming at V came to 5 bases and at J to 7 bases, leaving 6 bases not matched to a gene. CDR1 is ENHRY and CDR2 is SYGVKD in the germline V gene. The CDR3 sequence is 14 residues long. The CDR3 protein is CAISRDRTGEKLFF. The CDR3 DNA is TGTGCCATCAGTCGGGACAGGACAGGTGAAAAACTGTTTTTT.

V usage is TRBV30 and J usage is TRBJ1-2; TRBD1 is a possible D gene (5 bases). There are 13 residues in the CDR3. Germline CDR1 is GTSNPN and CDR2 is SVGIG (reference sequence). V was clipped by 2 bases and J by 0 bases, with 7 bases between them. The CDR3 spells CAWSPTANYGYTF. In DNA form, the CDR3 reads TGTGCCTGGAGTCCGACAGCTAACTATGGCTACACCTTC.

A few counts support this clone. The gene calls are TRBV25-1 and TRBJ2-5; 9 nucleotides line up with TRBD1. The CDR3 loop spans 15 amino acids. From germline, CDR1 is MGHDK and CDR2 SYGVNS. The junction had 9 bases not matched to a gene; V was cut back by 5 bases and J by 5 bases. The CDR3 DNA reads TGTGCCAGCAGTAGACCGGGACAGGGTGGTGAGACCCAGTACTTC. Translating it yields CASSRPGQGGETQYF.

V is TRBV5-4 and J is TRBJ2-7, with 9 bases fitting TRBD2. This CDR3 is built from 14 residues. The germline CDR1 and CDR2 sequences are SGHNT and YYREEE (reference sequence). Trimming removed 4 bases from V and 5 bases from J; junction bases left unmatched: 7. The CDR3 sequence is CASSGPGLANEQYF. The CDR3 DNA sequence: TGTGCCAGCAGCGGGCCAGGACTAGCGAACGAGCAGTACTTC.

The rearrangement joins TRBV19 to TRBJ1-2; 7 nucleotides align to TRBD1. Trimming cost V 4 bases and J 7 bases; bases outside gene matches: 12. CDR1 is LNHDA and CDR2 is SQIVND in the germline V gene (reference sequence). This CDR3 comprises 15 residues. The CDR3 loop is CASSNDRVGFFGYTF. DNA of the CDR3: TGTGCCAGTAGTAACGACAGGGTTGGGTTTTTTGGCTACACCTTC. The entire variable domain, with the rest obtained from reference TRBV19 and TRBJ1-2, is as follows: DGGITQSPKYLFRKEGQNVTLSCEQNLNHDAMYWYRQDPGQGLRLIYYSQIVNDFQKGDIAEGYSVSREKKESFPLTVTSAQKNPTAFYLCASSNDRVGFFGYTFGSGTRLTVV.